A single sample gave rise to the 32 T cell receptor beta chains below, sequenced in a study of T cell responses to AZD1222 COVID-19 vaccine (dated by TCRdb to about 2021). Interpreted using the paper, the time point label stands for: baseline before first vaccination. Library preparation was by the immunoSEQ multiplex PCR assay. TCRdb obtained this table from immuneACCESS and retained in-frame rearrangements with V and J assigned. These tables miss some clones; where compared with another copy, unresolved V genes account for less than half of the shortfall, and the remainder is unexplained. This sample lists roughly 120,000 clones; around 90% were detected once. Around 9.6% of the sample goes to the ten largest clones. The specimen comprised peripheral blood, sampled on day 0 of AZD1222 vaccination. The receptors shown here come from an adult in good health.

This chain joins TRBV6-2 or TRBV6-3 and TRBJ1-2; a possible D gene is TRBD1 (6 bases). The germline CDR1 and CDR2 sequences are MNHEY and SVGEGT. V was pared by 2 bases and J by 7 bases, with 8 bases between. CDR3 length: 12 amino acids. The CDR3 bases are TGTGCCAGCAGTTACCCAGGGGCTGGCTACACCTTC. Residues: CASSYPGAGYTF.

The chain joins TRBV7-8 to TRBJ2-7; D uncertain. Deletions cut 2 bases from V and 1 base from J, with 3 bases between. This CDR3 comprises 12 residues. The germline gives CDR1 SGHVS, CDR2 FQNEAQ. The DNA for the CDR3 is TGTGCCAGCAGCTTAATATCCTACGAGCAGTACTTC. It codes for CASSLISYEQYF. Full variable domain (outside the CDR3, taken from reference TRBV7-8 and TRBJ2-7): GAGVSQSPRYKVAKRGQDVALRCDPISGHVSLFWYQQALGQGPEFLTYFQNEAQLDKSGLPSDRFFAERPEGSVSTLKIQRTQQEDSAVYLCASSLISYEQYFGPGTRLTVT.

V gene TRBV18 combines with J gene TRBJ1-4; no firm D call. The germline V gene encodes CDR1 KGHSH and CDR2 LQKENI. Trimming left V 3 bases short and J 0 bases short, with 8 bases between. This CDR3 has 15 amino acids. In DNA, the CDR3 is TGTGCCAGCTCACCCGGGGTTGCAACTAATGAAAAACTGTTTTTT. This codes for CASSPGVATNEKLFF.

Written as DNA, the CDR3 is TGTGCCTGGAGCATAGACACCAAAGAGACCCAGTACTTC. This gives the protein CAWSIDTKETQYF. The chain couples TRBV30 to TRBJ2-5, with D unclear. Trimming stripped 3 bases from V and 3 bases from J, with 11 bases between. The CDR3 covers 13 residues. From germline, CDR1 is GTSNPN and CDR2 SVGIG (reference sequence).

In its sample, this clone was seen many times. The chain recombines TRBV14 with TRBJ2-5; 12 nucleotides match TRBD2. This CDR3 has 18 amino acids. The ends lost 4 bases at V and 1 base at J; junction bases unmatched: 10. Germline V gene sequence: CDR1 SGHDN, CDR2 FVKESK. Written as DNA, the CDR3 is TGTGCCAGCAGCCTCGGACTAGCGGGACCCTTGATCCAAGAGACCCAGTACTTC. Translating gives CASSLGLAGPLIQETQYF. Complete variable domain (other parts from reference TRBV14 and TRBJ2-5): EAGVTQFPSHSVIEKGQTVTLRCDPISGHDNLYWYRRVMGKEIKFLLHFVKESKQDESGMPNNRFLAERTGGTYSTLKVQPAELEDSGVYFCASSLGLAGPLIQETQYFGPGTRLLVL.

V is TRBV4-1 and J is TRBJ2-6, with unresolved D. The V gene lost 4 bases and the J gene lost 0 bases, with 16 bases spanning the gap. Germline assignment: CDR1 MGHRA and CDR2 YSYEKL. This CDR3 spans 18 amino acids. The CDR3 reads CASSLGPSGPSGANVLTF. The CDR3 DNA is TGCGCCAGCAGCCTCGGGCCGTCAGGCCCCTCTGGGGCCAACGTCCTGACTTTC.

In DNA form, the CDR3 reads TGTGCCAGCAGCGACGACAGGGCTAGCACTGAAGCTTTCTTT. Encoded protein: CASSDDRASTEAFF. This chain connects TRBV3-1 (or the pseudogene TRBV3-2) to TRBJ1-1, with TRBD1 identical over 7 bases. V gave up 5 bases and J gave up 4 bases; unmatched junction bases: 7. Germline CDR1 is LGHDT and CDR2 is YNNKEL (reference sequence). CDR3 length: 14 residues.

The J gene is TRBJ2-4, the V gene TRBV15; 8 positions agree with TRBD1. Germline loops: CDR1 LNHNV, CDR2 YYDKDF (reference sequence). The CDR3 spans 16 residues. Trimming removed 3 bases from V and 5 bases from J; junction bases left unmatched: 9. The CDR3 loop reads CATSRAGTGLQNIQYF. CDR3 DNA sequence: TGTGCCACCAGCAGGGCCGGGACAGGACTACAAAACATTCAGTACTTC.

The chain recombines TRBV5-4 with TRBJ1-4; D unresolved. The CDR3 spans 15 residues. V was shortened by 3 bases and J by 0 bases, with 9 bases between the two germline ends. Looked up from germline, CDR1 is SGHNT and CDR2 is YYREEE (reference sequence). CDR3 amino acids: CASSSTSATNEKLFF. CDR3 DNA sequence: TGTGCCAGCAGCTCCACGTCTGCAACTAATGAAAAACTGTTTTTT.

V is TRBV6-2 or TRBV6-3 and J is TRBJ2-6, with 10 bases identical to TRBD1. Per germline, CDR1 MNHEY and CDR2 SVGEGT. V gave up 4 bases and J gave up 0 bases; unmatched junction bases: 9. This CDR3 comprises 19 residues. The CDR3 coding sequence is TGTGCCAGCAGTTCCTATGGGGACAGGGGTTCCTCTGGGGCCAACGTCCTGACTTTC. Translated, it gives CASSSYGDRGSSGANVLTF.

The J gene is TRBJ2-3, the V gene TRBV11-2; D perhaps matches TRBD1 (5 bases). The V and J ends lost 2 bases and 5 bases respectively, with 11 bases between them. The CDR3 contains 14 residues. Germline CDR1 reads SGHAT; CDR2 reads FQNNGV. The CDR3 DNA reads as TGTGCCAGCAGCTTAAGGGGATCGGGAGATACGCAGTATTTT. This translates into CASSLRGSGDTQYF.

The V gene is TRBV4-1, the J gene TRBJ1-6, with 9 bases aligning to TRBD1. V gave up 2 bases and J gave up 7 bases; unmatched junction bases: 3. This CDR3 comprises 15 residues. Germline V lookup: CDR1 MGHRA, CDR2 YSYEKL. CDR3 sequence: CASSQMGQGNSPLHF. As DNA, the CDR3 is TGCGCCAGCAGCCAAATGGGACAGGGAAATTCACCCCTCCACTTT.

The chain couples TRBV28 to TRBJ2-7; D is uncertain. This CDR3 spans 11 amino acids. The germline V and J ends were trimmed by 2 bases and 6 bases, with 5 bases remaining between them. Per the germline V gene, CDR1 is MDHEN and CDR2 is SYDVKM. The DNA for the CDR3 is TGTGCCAGCAGTTTAGGCCTCGAGCAGTACTTC. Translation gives CASSLGLEQYF. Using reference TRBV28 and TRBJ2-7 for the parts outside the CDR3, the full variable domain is DVKVTQSSRYLVKRTGEKVFLECVQDMDHENMFWYRQDPGLGLRLIYFSYDVKMKEKGDIPEGYSVSREKKERFSLILESASTNQTSMYLCASSLGLEQYFGPGTRLTVT.

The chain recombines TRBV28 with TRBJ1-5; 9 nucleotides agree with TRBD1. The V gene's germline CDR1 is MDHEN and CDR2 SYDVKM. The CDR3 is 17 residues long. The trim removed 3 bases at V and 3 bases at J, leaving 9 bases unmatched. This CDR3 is CASSFGQGKRVNQPQHF. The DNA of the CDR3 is TGTGCCAGCAGTTTCGGACAGGGGAAAAGGGTCAATCAGCCCCAGCATTTT.

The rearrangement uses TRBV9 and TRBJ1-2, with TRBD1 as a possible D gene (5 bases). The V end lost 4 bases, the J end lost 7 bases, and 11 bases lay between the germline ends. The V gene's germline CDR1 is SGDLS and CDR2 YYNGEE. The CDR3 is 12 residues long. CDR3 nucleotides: TGTGCCAGCAGCCCATGGGGGTCTGGCTACACCTTC. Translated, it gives CASSPWGSGYTF.

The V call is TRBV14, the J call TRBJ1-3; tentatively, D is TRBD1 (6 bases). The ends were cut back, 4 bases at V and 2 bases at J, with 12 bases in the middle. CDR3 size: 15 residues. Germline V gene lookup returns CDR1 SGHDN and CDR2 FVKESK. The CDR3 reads CASSRGTSTGNTIYF. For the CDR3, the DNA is TGTGCCAGCAGCCGAGGGACATCTACTGGAAACACCATATATTTT. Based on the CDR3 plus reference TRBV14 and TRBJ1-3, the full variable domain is EAGVTQFPSHSVIEKGQTVTLRCDPISGHDNLYWYRRVMGKEIKFLLHFVKESKQDESGMPNNRFLAERTGGTYSTLKVQPAELEDSGVYFCASSRGTSTGNTIYFGEGSWLTVV.

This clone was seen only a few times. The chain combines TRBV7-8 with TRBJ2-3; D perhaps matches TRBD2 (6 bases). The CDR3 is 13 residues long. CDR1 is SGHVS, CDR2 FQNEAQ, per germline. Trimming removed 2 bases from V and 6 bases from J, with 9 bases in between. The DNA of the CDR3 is TGTGCCAGCAGCTTATTCCGGGGGGATACGCAGTATTTT. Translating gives CASSLFRGDTQYF.

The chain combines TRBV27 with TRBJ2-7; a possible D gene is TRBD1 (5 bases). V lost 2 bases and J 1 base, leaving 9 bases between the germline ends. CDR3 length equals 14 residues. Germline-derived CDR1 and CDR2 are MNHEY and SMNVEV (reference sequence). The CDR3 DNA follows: TGTGCCAGCAGTTTAACCAGGGATTCCTACGAGCAGTACTTC. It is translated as CASSLTRDSYEQYF.

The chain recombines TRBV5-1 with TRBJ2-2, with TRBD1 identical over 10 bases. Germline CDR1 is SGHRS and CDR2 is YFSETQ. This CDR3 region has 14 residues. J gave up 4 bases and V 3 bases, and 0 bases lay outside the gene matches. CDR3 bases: TGCGCCAGCAGCTGGACAGGGGGCACCGGGGAGCTGTTTTTT. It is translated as CASSWTGGTGELFF.

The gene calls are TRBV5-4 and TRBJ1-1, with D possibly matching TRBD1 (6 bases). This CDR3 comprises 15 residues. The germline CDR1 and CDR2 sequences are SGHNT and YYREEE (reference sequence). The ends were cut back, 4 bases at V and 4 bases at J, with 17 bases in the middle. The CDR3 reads CASSRPQTGPTEAFF. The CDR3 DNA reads TGTGCCAGCAGCAGACCTCAGACAGGACCCACTGAAGCTTTCTTT.

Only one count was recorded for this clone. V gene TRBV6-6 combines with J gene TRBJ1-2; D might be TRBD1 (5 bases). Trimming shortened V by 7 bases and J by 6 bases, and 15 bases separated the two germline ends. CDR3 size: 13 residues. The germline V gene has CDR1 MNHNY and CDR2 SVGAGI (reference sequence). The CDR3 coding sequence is TGTGCCAGCAAATATGGGGGGGATAATGGCTACACCTTC. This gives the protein CASKYGGDNGYTF.

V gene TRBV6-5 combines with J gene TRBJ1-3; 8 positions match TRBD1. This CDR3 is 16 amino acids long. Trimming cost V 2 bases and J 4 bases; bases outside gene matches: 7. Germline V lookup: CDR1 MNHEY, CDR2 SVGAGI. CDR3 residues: CASSYPQGARGNTIYF. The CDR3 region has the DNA TGTGCCAGCAGTTACCCGCAGGGGGCGCGAGGAAACACCATATATTTT.

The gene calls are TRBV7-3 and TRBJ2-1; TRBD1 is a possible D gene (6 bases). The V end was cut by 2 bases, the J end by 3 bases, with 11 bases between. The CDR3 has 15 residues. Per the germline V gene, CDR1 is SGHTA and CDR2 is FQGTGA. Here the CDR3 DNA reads TGTGCCAGCAGCTTAGAAGGGGGTTTCTACAATGAGCAGTTCTTC. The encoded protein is CASSLEGGFYNEQFF. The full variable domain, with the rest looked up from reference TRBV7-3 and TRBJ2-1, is GAGVSQTPSNKVTEKGKYVELRCDPISGHTALYWYRQSLGQGPEFLIYFQGTGAADDSGLPNDRFFAVRPEGSVSTLKIQRTERGDSAVYLCASSLEGGFYNEQFFGPGTRLTVL.

In DNA, the CDR3 is TGTGCCAGCGGCACGGGACCCATAGGAGTGAGGGAGCAGTTCTTC. The encoded protein is CASGTGPIGVREQFF. The V gene is TRBV16, the J gene TRBJ2-1, with D perhaps being TRBD1 or TRBD2 (5 bases each). This CDR3 contains 15 residues. Germline CDR1 reads KGHSY; CDR2 reads FQNENV. The V end lost 8 bases, the J end lost 10 bases, and 24 bases lay between the germline ends.

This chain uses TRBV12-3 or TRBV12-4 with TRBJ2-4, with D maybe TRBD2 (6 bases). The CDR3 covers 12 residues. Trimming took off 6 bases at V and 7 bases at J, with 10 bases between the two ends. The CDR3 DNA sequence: TGTGCCAGCAGCCCAGGGAGGAACATTCAGTACTTC. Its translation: CASSPGRNIQYF.

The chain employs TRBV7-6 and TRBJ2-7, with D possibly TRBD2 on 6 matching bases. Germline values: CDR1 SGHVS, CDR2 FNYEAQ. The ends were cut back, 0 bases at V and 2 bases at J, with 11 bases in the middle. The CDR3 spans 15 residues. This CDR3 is CASSLAEGSTYEQYF. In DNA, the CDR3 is TGTGCCAGCAGCTTAGCGGAGGGCTCGACCTACGAGCAGTACTTC.

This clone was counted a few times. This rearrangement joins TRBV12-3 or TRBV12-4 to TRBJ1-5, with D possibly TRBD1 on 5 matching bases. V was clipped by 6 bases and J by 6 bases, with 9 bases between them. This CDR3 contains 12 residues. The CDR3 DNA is TGTGCCAGCAGGGACAATCTTCAGCCCCAGCATTTT. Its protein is CASRDNLQPQHF.

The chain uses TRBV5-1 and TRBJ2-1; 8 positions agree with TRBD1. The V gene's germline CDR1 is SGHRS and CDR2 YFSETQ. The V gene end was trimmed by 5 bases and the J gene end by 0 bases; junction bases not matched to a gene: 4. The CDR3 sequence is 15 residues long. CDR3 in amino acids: CASSPGQGSYNEQFF. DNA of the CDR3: TGCGCCAGCAGTCCCGGACAGGGCTCCTACAATGAGCAGTTCTTC.

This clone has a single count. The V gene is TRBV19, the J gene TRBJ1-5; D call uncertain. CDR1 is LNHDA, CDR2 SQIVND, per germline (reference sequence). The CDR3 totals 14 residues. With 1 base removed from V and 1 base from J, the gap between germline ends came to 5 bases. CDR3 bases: TGTGCCAGTAGTATAGGCGACAGCAATCAGCCCCAGCATTTT. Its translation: CASSIGDSNQPQHF.

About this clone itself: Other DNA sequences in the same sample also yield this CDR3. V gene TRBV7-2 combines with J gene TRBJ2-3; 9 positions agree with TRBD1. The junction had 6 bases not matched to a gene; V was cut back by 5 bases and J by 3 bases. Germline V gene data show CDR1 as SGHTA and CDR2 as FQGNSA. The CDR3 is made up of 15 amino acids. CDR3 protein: CASSPQGARTDTQYF. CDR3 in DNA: TGTGCCAGCAGCCCACAGGGGGCGCGGACAGATACGCAGTATTTT.

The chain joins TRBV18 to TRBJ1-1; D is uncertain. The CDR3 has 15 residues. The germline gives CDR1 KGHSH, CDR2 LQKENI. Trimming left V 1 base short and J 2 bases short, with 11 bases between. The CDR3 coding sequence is TGTGCCAGCTCACCACTAGCCCGGGCTAACACTGAAGCTTTCTTT. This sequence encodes CASSPLARANTEAFF.

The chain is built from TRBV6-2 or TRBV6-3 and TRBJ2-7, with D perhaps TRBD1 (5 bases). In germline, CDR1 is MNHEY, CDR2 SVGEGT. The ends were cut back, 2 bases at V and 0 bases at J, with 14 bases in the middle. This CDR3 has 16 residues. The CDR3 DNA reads TGTGCCAGCAGTTACCCTGGACATAGGACCTCCTACGAGCAGTACTTC. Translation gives CASSYPGHRTSYEQYF.